This TCR beta chain was retrieved from a study of graft-versus-host responses after intestinal transplantation. Study information: Transplants were multivisceral, liver-intestinal, or isolated intestinal. The recipients all started with anti-thymocyte globulin induction and then took tacrolimus and steroids for 3 to 4 years. Findings of the study overall: GvH clones were identified in recipient marrow, with some first appearing in ileum or blood.

The length of the CDR3 is 13 residues. CDR1 and CDR2 (germline): SEHNR, FQNEAQ (reference sequence). V gave up 5 bases and J gave up 0 bases, with 7 bases separating them. In the case of this clone: Its antigen is unidentified.

The data were produced by immunoSEQ multiplex PCR, yet TCRdb's version contains in-frame clones alone and is incomplete. The sample includes about 29,000 clones, just under 95% of them seen just once. The J gene is TRBJ2-5, the V gene TRBV7-9; weak D call: TRBD1 (5 bases). The TCR comes from a human patient who received an intestinal transplant, so some T cells may come from the graft donor. Material: PBMCs, obtained approximately ten weeks after intestinal transplant. Here the CDR3 DNA reads TGTGCCAGCAGCCAGGGAAACCAAGAGACCCAGTACTTC. Translation: CASSQGNQETQYF.